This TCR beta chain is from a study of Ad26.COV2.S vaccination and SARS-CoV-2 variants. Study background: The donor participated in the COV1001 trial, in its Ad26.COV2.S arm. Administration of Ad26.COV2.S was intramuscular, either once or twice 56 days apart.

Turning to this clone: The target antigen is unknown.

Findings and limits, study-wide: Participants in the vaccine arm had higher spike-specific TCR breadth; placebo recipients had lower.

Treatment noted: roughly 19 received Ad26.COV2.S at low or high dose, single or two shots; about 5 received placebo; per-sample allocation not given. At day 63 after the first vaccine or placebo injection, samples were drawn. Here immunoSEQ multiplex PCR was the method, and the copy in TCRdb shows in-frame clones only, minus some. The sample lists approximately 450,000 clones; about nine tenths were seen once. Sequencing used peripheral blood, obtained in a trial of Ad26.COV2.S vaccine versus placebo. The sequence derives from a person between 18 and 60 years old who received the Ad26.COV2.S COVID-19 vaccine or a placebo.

The CDR3 spells CASSQAGTGANEQFF. As DNA, the CDR3 is TGTGCCAGCAGCCAGGCCGGGACAGGGGCTAATGAGCAGTTCTTC. The V call is TRBV4-2, the J call TRBJ2-1; TRBD1 aligns across 10 bases. V trimming: 3 bases; J trimming: 7 bases; junction bases outside the gene matches: 6. The V gene's germline CDR1 is LGHNA and CDR2 YNFKEQ. This CDR3 is built from 15 residues.